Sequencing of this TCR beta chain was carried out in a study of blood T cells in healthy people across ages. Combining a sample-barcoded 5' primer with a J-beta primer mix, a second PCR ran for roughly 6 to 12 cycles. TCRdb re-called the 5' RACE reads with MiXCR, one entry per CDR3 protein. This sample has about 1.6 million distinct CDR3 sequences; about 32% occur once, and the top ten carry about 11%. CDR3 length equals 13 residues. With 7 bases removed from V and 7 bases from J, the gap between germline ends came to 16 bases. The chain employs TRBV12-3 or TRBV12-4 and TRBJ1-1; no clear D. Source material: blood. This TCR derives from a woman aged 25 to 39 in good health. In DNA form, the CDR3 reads TGTGCCAGCACCACTTACGGACGGGATGAAGCTTTCTTT. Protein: CASTTYGRDEAFF.